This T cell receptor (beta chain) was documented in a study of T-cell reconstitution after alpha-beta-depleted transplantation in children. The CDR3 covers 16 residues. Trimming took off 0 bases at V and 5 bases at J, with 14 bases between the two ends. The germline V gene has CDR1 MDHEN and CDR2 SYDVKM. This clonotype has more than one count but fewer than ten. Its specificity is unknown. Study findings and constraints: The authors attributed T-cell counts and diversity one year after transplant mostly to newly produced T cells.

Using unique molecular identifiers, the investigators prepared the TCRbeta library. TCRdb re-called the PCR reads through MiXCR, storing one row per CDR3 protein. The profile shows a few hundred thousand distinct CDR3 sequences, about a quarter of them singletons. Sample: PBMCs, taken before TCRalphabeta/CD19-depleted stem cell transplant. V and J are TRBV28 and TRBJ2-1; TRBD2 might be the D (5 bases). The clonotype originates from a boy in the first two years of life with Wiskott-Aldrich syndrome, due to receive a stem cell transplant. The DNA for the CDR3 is TGTGCCAGCAGTTTATGGGCCAGCGGAAGCAACAATGAGCAGTTCTTC. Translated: CASSLWASGSNNEQFF.